The clone carrying this TCR beta chain occurred once. Each PCR had synthetic TCR analog templates added to it as a spike-in. The repertoire was sequenced with immunoSEQ multiplex PCR; TCRdb's copy has only in-frame clones and lacks some. The sample holds about 38,000 clones, 70% to 85% seen once. Germline CDR1 reads MDHEN; CDR2 reads SYDVKM. V dropped 2 bases and J dropped 8 bases, with 12 bases sitting between them. The CDR3 has 13 residues. This record comes from a study of PD-L1 blockade in urothelial cancer. The overall study: Blood samples had a median of 141,255 T cells.

The sequence derives from a man in his 60s with urothelial cancer. The chain links TRBV28 to TRBJ1-2; no clear D gene. The specimen was PBMCs, collected around atezolizumab (anti-PD-L1) treatment. The CDR3 region is CASSLGQLGGYTF. In DNA, the CDR3 is TGTGCCAGCAGTTTAGGGCAGTTAGGCGGCTACACCTTC.